Presented here are 9 T cell receptor beta chains from one specimen sequenced in a study of T cell changes during pregnancy in multiple sclerosis. The data were produced by immunoSEQ multiplex PCR, yet TCRdb's version contains in-frame clones alone and is incomplete. The table includes about 100,000 clones, about 92% detected once. The sample in question was peripheral blood, obtained after pregnancy. All receptors come from a female donor with multiple sclerosis, enrolled in a pregnancy study.

This chain links TRBV6-5 with TRBJ2-1; TRBD1 aligns across 10 bases. Unmatched junction bases numbered 2, after V lost 5 bases and J lost 1 base. The germline V gene has CDR1 MNHEY and CDR2 SVGAGI. The CDR3 contains 15 residues. The CDR3 DNA is TGTGCCAGCAGTAGGGACAGGGGTTCCTACAATGAGCAGTTCTTC. Protein sequence: CASSRDRGSYNEQFF.

V is TRBV2 and J is TRBJ2-6, with TRBD1 identical over 11 bases. The V gene's germline CDR1 is SNHLY and CDR2 FYNNEI. V trimming: 9 bases; J trimming: 0 bases; junction bases outside the gene matches: 7. CDR3 length equals 17 residues. Written as DNA, the CDR3 is TGTGCCAGAACCCGGGACAGGGGGACCTCTGGGGCCAACGTCCTGACTTTC. Protein product: CARTRDRGTSGANVLTF.

The chain carries TRBV6-5 and TRBJ1-2, with 8 bases that match TRBD1. The germline V gene encodes CDR1 MNHEY and CDR2 SVGAGI. The CDR3 contains 15 residues. The ends lost 6 bases at V and 2 bases at J; junction bases unmatched: 8. The CDR3 DNA follows: TGTGCCAGCAGAAGAATGACAGGGGAAAACTATGGCTACACCTTC. Amino acid sequence: CASRRMTGENYGYTF.

This clone turned up a few times. The chain uses TRBV30 and TRBJ2-7, with D possibly being TRBD1 (5 bases). The CDR3 runs to 15 residues. Between the trimmed V and J ends, which lost 4 bases and 6 bases, there was a span of 22 bases. The germline V gene has CDR1 GTSNPN and CDR2 SVGIG (reference sequence). The chain's CDR3 is CAWTPVGQEGAEQYF. The CDR3, as DNA: TGTGCCTGGACCCCGGTGGGCCAGGAAGGGGCCGAGCAGTACTTC.

The V call is TRBV5-1, the J call TRBJ1-3, with 10 bases fitting TRBD1. V gave up 2 bases and J gave up 4 bases; unmatched junction bases: 6. CDR3 length equals 16 residues. Germline values: CDR1 SGHRS, CDR2 YFSETQ. The CDR3 is CASSLAGTGAGNTIYF. The CDR3 DNA is TGCGCCAGCAGCTTAGCCGGGACAGGGGCCGGAAACACCATATATTTT.

This chain's CDR3 is CASSSSWTGGFEAFF. In DNA, the CDR3 is TGTGCCAGCAGTTCCTCTTGGACAGGGGGATTTGAAGCTTTCTTT. V and J are TRBV6-5 and TRBJ1-1; TRBD1 matches at 10 bases. V shed 4 bases, J shed 7 bases, and the junction held 9 bases outside the gene matches. This CDR3 comprises 15 residues. Germline V gene lookup returns CDR1 MNHEY and CDR2 SVGAGI.

This clone was seen once. The chain has TRBV5-8 and TRBJ1-3; possible D gene TRBD1, 5 bases. Trimming took off 1 base at V and 4 bases at J, with 18 bases between the two ends. The CDR3 has 17 amino acids. The V gene's germline CDR1 is SGHTS and CDR2 YDEGEE. The CDR3 reads CASSLMVRAQLGNTIYF. The DNA of the CDR3 is TGTGCCAGCAGCTTGATGGTCAGGGCGCAGTTGGGAAACACCATATATTTT.

This chain links TRBV5-4 with TRBJ2-3; 7 nucleotides agree with TRBD1. The CDR3 covers 16 residues. J gave up 1 base and V 3 bases, and 8 bases lay outside the gene matches. CDR1 SGHNT and CDR2 YYREEE come from the germline V gene (reference sequence). The CDR3 coding sequence is TGTGCCAGCAGCTCGACAGGGTCTGGTGGCACAGATACGCAGTATTTT. It translates to CASSSTGSGGTDTQYF.

The chain uses TRBV19 and TRBJ2-5; tentative D call: TRBD2 (6 bases). V lost 3 bases and J 4 bases, leaving 12 bases between the germline ends. Germline-derived CDR1 and CDR2 are LNHDA and SQIVND (reference sequence). This CDR3 comprises 14 residues. The CDR3 sequence: CASSISGVPETQYF. The CDR3 DNA reads as TGTGCCAGTAGTATCTCGGGGGTTCCAGAGACCCAGTACTTC.